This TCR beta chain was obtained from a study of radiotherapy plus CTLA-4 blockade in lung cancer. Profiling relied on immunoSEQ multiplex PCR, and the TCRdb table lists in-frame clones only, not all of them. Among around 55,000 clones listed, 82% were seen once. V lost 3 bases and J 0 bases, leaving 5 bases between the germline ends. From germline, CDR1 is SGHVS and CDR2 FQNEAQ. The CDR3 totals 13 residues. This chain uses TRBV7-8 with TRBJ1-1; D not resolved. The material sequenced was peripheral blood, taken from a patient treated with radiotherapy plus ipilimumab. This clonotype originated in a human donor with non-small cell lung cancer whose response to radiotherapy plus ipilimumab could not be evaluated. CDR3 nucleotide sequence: TGTGCCAGCAGCTTCCAGATGAACACTGAAGCTTTCTTT. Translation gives CASSFQMNTEAFF.